The following is a T cell receptor beta chain sequence with its context. Its antigen is unidentified. These data belong to a study of regulatory T cells in long-lasting Graves disease. Arm-PCR of CDR3 regions with iRepertoire HTBI primers generated TCR beta libraries. In the original analysis: Identified across the samples were 55 to 75 TRBV segments and approximately 14 TRBJ segments. TCRdb itself ran the multiplex PCR reads through MiXCR, one entry per CDR3 protein. The V and J calls, along with clone size, are taken from TCRdb and not from the paper's own processing. The sample has 550,000 to 600,000 distinct CDR3 sequences; about 16% are singletons. As to time point: newly diagnosed GD, antithyroid drugs for less than 3 months. PBMC RNA served as the TCR library source. Overall study results and limits: When disease was persistent, TRBV28, TRBJ1-2 and TRBJ2-5 were the favored segments.

The CDR3 has 18 residues. The V segment lost 0 bases and the J segment 5 bases; nucleotides outside the gene matches: 6. The V gene's germline CDR1 is LNHNV and CDR2 YYDKDF (reference sequence). This sample also appeared in a second study, on T cells in Graves' hyperthyroidism and ophthalmopathy.

This clonotype was sampled from a man younger than 35 with Graves disease. The starting material was peripheral blood mononuclear cells (PBMCs), obtained at new diagnosis, from a patient treated with antithyroid drugs. The V gene is TRBV15, the J gene TRBJ2-1, with 14 positions matching TRBD2. Here the CDR3 DNA reads TGTGCCACCAGCAGAGATGGGACTAGCGGGAGTCTGAACAATGAGCAGTTCTTC. This encodes CATSRDGTSGSLNNEQFF.